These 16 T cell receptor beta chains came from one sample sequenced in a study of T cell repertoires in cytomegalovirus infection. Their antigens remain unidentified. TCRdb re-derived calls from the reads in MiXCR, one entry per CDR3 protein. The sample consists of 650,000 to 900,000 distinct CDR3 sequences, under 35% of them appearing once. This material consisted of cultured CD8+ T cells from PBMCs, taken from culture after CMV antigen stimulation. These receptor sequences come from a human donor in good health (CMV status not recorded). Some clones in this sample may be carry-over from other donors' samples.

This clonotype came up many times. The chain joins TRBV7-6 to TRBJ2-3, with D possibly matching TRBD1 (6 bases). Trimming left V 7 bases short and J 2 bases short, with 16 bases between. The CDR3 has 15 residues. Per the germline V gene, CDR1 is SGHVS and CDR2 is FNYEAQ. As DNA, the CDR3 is TGTGCCAGCACCTTGGACAGCACCATCACAGATACGCAGTATTTT. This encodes CASTLDSTITDTQYF.

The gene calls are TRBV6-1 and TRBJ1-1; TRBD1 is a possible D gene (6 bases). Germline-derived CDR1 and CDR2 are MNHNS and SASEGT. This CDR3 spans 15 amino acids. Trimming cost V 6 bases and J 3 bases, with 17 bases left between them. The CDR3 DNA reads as TGTGCCAGCAGCCCAGGGGCCGCCATTTACACTGAAGCTTTCTTT. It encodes CASSPGAAIYTEAFF.

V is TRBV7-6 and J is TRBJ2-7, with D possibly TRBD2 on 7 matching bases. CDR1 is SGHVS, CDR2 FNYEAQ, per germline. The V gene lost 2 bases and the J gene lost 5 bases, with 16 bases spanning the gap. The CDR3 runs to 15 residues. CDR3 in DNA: TGTGCCAGCAGCTTACGGGGGGCCGCTCGTGACGAGCAGTACTTC. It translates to CASSLRGAARDEQYF.

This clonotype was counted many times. DNA of the CDR3: TGTGCCAGTAGCAAAAGGGGGGGTTCCTACGAGCAGTACGTC. Protein: CASSKRGGSYEQYV. V usage is TRBV19 and J usage is TRBJ2-7; maybe TRBD2 (7 bases). This CDR3 spans 14 amino acids. Per germline, CDR1 LNHDA and CDR2 SQIVND (reference sequence). V lost 6 bases to trimming and J lost 1 base, with 13 bases between them.

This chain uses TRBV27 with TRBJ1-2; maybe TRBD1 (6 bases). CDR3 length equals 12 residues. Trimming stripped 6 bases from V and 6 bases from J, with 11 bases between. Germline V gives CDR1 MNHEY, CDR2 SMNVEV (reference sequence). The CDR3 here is CASSGGADGYTF. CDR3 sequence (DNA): TGTGCCAGCAGCGGGGGGGCAGATGGCTACACCTTC.

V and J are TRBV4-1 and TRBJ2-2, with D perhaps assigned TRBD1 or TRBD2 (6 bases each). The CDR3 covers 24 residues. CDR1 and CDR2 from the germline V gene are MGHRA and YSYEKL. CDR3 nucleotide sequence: TGCGCTAAGCGTGGGGGGTGCGCGTATAATAACGGGACAAGACCTTTATCGAACACCGGGGAGCTGTTTTTT. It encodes CAKRGGCAYNNGTRPLSNTGELFF.

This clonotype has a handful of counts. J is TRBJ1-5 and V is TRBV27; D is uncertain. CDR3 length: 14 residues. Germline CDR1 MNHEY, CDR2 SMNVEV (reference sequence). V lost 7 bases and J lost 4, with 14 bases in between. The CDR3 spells CASTPGEGNQPQHF. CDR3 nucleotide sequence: TGTGCCAGCACCCCCGGGGAAGGGAATCAGCCCCAGCATTTT.

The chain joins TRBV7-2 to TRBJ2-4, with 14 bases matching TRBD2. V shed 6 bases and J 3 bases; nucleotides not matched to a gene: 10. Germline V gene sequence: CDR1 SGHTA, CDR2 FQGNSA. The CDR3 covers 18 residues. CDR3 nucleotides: TGTGCCAGCAGTAGACTAGCGGGGGGGCCGGGTGTCAAAAACATTCAGTACTTC. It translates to CASSRLAGGPGVKNIQYF. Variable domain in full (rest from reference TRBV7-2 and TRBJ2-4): GAGVSQSPSNKVTEKGKDVELRCDPISGHTALYWYRQSLGQGLEFLIYFQGNSAPDKSGLPSDRFSAERTGGSVSTLTIQRTQQEDSAVYLCASSRLAGGPGVKNIQYFGAGTRLSVL.

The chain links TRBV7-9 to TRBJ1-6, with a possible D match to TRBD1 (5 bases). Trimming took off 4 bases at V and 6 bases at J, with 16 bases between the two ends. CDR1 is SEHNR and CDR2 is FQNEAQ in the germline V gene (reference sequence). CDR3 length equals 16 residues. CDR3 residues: CASSSWEGVGNSPLHF. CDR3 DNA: TGTGCCAGCAGCTCATGGGAAGGGGTGGGTAATTCACCCCTCCACTTT. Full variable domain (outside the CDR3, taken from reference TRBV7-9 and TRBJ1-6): DTGVSQNPRHKITKRGQNVTFRCDPISEHNRLYWYRQTLGQGPEFLTYFQNEAQLEKSRLLSDRFSAERPKGSFSTLEIQRTEQGDSAMYLCASSSWEGVGNSPLHFGNGTRLTVT.

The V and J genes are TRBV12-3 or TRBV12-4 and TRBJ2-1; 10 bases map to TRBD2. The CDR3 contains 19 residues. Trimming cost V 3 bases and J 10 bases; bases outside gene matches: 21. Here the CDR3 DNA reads TGTGCCAGCAGTTTCATTCTCTCTGTTCAGCGGGGGGGCTCAGGAGAGCAGTTCTTC. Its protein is CASSFILSVQRGGSGEQFF.

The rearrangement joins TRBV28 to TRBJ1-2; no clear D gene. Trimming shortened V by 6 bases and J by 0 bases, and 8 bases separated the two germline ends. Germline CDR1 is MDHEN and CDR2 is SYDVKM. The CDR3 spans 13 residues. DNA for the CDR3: TGTGCCAGCAGCCAAGTAGCTAACTATGGCTACACCTTC. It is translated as CASSQVANYGYTF.

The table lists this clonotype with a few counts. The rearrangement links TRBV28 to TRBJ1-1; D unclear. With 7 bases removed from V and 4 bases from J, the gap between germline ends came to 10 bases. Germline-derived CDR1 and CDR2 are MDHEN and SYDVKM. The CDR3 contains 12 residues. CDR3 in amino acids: CASKLGSTEAFF. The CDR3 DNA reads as TGTGCCAGCAAGCTGGGAAGCACTGAAGCTTTCTTT.

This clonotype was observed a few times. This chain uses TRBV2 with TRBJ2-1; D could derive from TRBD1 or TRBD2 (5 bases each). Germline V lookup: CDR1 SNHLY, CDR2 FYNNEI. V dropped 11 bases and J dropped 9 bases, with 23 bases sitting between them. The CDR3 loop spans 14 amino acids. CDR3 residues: CAGTSRGPRVEQFF. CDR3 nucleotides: TGTGCCGGAACCTCCCGGGGCCCACGCGTTGAGCAGTTCTTC.

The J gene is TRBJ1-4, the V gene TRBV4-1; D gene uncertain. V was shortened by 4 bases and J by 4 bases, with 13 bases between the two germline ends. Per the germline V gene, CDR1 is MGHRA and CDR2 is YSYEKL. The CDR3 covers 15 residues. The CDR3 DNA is TGCGCCAGCAGCCCTTCCGTAGGTGGTAATGAAAAACTGTTTTTT. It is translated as CASSPSVGGNEKLFF.

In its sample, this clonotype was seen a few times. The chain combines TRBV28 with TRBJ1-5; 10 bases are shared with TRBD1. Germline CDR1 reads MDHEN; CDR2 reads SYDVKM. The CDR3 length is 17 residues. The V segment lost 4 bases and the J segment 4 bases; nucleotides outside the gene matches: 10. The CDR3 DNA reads TGTGCCAGCAGTTGGGTACGGACAGGGGGGTGGAATCAGCCCCAGCATTTT. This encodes CASSWVRTGGWNQPQHF. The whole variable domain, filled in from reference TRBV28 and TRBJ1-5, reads DVKVTQSSRYLVKRTGEKVFLECVQDMDHENMFWYRQDPGLGLRLIYFSYDVKMKEKGDIPEGYSVSREKKERFSLILESASTNQTSMYLCASSWVRTGGWNQPQHFGDGTRLSIL.

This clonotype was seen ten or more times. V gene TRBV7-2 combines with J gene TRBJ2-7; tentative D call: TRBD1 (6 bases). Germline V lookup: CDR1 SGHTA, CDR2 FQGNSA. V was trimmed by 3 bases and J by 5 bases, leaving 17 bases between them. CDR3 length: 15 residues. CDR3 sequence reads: CASSFFSGELDEQYF. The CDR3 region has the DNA TGTGCCAGCAGCTTTTTTTCAGGGGAGCTAGACGAGCAGTACTTC.